The T cell receptor (beta chain) described here comes from a study of control samples from healthy donors and cancer patients. Profiling relied on immunoSEQ multiplex PCR, and the TCRdb table lists in-frame clones only, not all of them. Of 65,000 to 75,000 clones listed, about 90% were seen once; the top ten hold 3.5% to 4%. Germline CDR1 SGHAT, CDR2 FQNNGV. Trimming cost V 3 bases and J 4 bases, with 9 bases left between them. This CDR3 contains 13 residues. Material for sequencing was blood. The clonotype comes from a woman in her fifties or sixties in good health. This sequence joins TRBV11-2 and TRBJ2-5, with D perhaps given as TRBD1 or TRBD2 (5 bases each). The CDR3 reads CASSFWGTETQYF. CDR3 DNA sequence: TGTGCCAGCAGCTTTTGGGGGACAGAGACCCAGTACTTC.